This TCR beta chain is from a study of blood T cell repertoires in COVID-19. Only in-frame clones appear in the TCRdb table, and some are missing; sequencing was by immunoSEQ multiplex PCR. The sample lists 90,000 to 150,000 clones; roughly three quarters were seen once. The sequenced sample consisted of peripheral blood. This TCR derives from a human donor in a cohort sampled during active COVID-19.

The DNA of the CDR3 is TGCGCCAGCAGCTCGCCTGCCACATACGAGCAGTACTTC. Its translation is CASSSPATYEQYF. The genes are TRBV5-1 and TRBJ2-7; D uncertain. The CDR3 extends over 13 amino acids. V lost 3 bases and J 4 bases, leaving 11 bases between the germline ends. Germline V gives CDR1 SGHRS, CDR2 YFSETQ.